The 8 T cell receptor beta chains below come from one sample, sequenced in a study of cytomegalovirus exposure and HLA in healthy donors. The PCR employed 60 Vbeta primers together with 13 Jbeta primers. Assay: immunoSEQ multiplex PCR; the TCRdb copy retains only in-frame clones and omits some. The sample lists around 110,000 clones, over 65% occurring once. The sample was PBMCs. The source of these receptors is a middle-aged woman in good health and CMV-seropositive.

The CDR3 region is CASSAVRDEQYF. CDR3 coding DNA: TGTGCCAGCAGTGCGGTTCGGGACGAGCAGTACTTC. The chain couples TRBV6-1 to TRBJ2-7, with unresolved D. The CDR3 loop spans 12 amino acids. The germline V gene encodes CDR1 MNHNS and CDR2 SASEGT. Trimming stripped 4 bases from V and 5 bases from J, with 9 bases between.

The CDR3 here is CASSPQARENTEAFF. The CDR3 bases are TGTGCCAGCTCACCACAAGCGAGGGAGAACACTGAAGCTTTCTTT. This chain connects TRBV18 to TRBJ1-1, with no clear D. The CDR3 sequence is 15 residues long. Germline V gene data show CDR1 as KGHSH and CDR2 as LQKENI. V shed 1 base and J shed 1 base, with 10 bases lying between them. Using reference TRBV18 and TRBJ1-1 for the parts outside the CDR3, the full variable domain is NAGVMQNPRHLVRRRGQEARLRCSPMKGHSHVYWYRQLPEEGLKFMVYLQKENIIDESGMPKERFSAEFPKEGPSILRIQQVVRGDSAAYFCASSPQARENTEAFFGQGTRLTVV.

The chain is built from TRBV10-3 and TRBJ1-2; 11 nucleotides align to TRBD1. Looked up from germline, CDR1 is ENHRY and CDR2 is SYGVKD. The CDR3 runs to 13 residues. The ends lost 8 bases at V and 4 bases at J; junction bases unmatched: 3. The CDR3 reads CAIEGQGAYGYTF. The CDR3 coding sequence is TGTGCCATCGAAGGACAGGGGGCCTATGGCTACACCTTC.

The V gene is TRBV7-9, the J gene TRBJ2-5, with no clear D. CDR3 size: 9 residues. Deletions cut 10 bases from V and 2 bases from J, with 2 bases between. CDR1 and CDR2 from the germline V gene are SEHNR and FQNEAQ (reference sequence). CDR3 region: CATQETQYF. The CDR3 DNA is TGTGCCACACAAGAGACCCAGTACTTC.

The table lists this clone with a count of one. The chain is built from TRBV10-3 and TRBJ1-3; D call uncertain. The CDR3 loop spans 15 amino acids. Germline values: CDR1 ENHRY, CDR2 SYGVKD. The ends were cut back, 3 bases at V and 4 bases at J, with 13 bases in the middle. CDR3 sequence (DNA): TGTGCCATCAGTGAAGGCAGGTCGATGGGAAACACCATATATTTT. Translated: CAISEGRSMGNTIYF.

This rearrangement joins TRBV7-9 to TRBJ1-3; no firm D call. Trimming removed 6 bases from V and 2 bases from J, with 14 bases in between. Germline V CDR1 and CDR2: SEHNR, FQNEAQ (reference sequence). The CDR3 has 15 amino acids. CDR3 sequence: CASSYGLSPGNTIYF. CDR3 in DNA: TGTGCCAGCAGTTATGGACTGTCGCCTGGAAACACCATATATTTT. Variable domain in full (rest from reference TRBV7-9 and TRBJ1-3): DTGVSQNPRHKITKRGQNVTFRCDPISEHNRLYWYRQTLGQGPEFLTYFQNEAQLEKSRLLSDRFSAERPKGSFSTLEIQRTEQGDSAMYLCASSYGLSPGNTIYFGEGSWLTVV.

This clone was seen a single time. The rearrangement uses TRBV30 and TRBJ1-1; no definite D call. Trimming pared 3 bases from V and 2 bases from J, leaving 4 bases between. The germline CDR1 and CDR2 sequences are GTSNPN and SVGIG (reference sequence). The CDR3 extends over 11 amino acids. The CDR3 DNA reads as TGTGCCTGGAGACTTAACACTGAAGCTTTCTTT. Translation gives CAWRLNTEAFF.

The V and J genes are TRBV21-1 and TRBJ2-7; the table's D call, TRBD1, has no DNA check behind it. TRBV21-1 is given as a pseudogene. The length of the CDR3 is 15 residues. DNA for the CDR3: TGTGCCAGCAGCATTAACGGGGACAGGGTAAACGAGCAGTACTTC. It encodes CASSINGDRVNEQYF.